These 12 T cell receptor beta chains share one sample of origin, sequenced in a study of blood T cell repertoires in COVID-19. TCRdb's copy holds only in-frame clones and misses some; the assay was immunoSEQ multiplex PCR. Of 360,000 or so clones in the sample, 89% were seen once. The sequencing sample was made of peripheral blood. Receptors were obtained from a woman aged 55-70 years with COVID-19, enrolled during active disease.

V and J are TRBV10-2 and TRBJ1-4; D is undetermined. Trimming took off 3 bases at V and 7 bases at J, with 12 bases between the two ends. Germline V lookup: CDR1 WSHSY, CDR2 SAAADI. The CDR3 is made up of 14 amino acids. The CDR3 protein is CASSDPPAGEKLFF. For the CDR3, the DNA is TGCGCCAGCAGTGACCCCCCCGCAGGTGAAAAACTGTTTTTT.

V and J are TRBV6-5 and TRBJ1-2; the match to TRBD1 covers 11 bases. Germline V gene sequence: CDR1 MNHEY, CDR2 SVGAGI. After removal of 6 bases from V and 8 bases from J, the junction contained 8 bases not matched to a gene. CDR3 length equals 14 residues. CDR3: CASRSPGQGGGYTF. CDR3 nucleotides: TGTGCCAGCAGGTCCCCGGGACAGGGGGGCGGCTACACCTTC.

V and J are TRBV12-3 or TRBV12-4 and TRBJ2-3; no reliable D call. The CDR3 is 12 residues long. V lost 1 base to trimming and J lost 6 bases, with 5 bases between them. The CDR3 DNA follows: TGTGCCAGCAGTTTAGTGGCTGATACGCAGTATTTT. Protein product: CASSLVADTQYF.

In nucleotides, the CDR3 is TGTGCCAGCAGTAGGACTCTCTCTGGGGCCAACGTCCTGACTTTC. It translates to CASSRTLSGANVLTF. The chain carries TRBV25-1 and TRBJ2-6; a weak D match, TRBD2 (5 bases). This CDR3 is built from 15 residues. Germline-derived CDR1 and CDR2 are MGHDK and SYGVNS. The V gene lost 5 bases and the J gene lost 0 bases, with 8 bases spanning the gap.

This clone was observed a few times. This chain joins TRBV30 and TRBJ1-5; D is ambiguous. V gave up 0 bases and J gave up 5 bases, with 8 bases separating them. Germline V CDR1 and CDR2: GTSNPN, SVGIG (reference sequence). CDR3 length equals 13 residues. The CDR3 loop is CAWSVQDHQPQHF. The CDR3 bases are TGTGCCTGGAGTGTACAAGATCATCAGCCCCAGCATTTT.

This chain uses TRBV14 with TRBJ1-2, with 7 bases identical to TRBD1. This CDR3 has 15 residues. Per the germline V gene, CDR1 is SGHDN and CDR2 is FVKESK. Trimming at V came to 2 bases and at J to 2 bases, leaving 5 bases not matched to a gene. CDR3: CASSQRQGANYGYTF. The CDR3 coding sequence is TGTGCCAGCAGCCAACGACAGGGAGCAAACTATGGCTACACCTTC.

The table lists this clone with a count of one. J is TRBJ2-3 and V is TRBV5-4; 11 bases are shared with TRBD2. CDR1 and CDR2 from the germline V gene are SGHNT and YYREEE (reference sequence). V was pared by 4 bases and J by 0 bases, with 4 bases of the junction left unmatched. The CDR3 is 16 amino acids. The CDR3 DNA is TGTGCCAGCAGCCTAAGACTAGCGGGGAGCACAGATACGCAGTATTTT. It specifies CASSLRLAGSTDTQYF.

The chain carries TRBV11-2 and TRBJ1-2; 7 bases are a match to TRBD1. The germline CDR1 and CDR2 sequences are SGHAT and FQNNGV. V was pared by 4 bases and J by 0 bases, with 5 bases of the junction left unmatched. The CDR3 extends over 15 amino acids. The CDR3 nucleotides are TGTGCCAGCAGCTGGAGGGACAGAGCTAACTATGGCTACACCTTC. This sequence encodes CASSWRDRANYGYTF.

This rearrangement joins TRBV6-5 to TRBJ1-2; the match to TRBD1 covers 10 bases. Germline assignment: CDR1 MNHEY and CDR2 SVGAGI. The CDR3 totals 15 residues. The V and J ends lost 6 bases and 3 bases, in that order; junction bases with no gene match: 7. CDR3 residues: CASRTGTGAHYGYTF. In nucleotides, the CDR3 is TGTGCCAGCAGGACCGGGACAGGGGCCCACTATGGCTACACCTTC.

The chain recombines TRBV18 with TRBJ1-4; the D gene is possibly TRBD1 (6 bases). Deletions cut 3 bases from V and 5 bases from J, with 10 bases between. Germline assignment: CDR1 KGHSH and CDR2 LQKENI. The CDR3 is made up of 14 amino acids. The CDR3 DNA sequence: TGTGCCAGCTCACCTAACAGGGCGAATGAAAAACTGTTTTTT. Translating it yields CASSPNRANEKLFF.

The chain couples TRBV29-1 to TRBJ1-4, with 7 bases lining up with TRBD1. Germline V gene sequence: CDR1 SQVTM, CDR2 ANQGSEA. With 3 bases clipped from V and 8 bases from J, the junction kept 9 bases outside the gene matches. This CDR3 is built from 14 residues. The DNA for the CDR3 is TGCAGCGTTGAGTCTGGGACAGAGGGGGAAAAACTGTTTTTT. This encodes CSVESGTEGEKLFF.

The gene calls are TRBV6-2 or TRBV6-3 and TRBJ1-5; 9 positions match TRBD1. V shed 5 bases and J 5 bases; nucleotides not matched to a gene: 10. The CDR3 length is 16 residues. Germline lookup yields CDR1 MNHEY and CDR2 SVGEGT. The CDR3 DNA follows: TGTGCCAGCAGTCACCGGTCGACAGGGGGGGATCAGCCCCAGCATTTT. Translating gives CASSHRSTGGDQPQHF.